This T cell receptor (beta chain) was observed in a study of blood T cell repertoires in COVID-19. Across the study: Spain, Italy and the United States supplied samples that represented acute and convalescent COVID-19. T cells, B-cell-depleted T cells, or PBMCs supplied cDNA or gDNA.

The germline V and J ends were trimmed by 5 bases and 0 bases, with 23 bases remaining between them. CDR1 and CDR2 (germline): MNHEY, SVGEGT. The CDR3 is made up of 20 amino acids. The table lists this clone with a few counts. In the authors' methods: Researchers report that nucleated cell counts were estimated from reference gene primer amplification. Data came from immunoSEQ multiplex PCR; TCRdb stores just in-frame clones and leaves some out. V and J calls and clone size are given by that table; D and trimming were obtained from the DNA. The sample yields under 100,000 clones, around 87% seen once.

The source material was peripheral blood. The chain recombines TRBV6-2 or TRBV6-3 with TRBJ1-6; D may be TRBD1 (5 bases). This clonotype was obtained from a man aged 35-49 years with acute or convalescent COVID-19. The CDR3 nucleotides read TGTGCCAGCAGTGCGATCAGGGATTTGTGGGTGAGCTCCTATAATTCACCCCTCCACTTT. The encoded protein is CASSAIRDLWVSSYNSPLHF.